This T cell receptor beta chain was obtained from a study of blood T cell repertoires in COVID-19. As for the study in general: The analysed material was cDNA or gDNA that came from T cells, B-cell-depleted T cells, or PBMCs.

With 3 bases clipped from V and 1 base from J, the junction kept 2 bases outside the gene matches. The CDR3 spans 14 residues. Germline-derived CDR1 and CDR2 are LGHDT and YNNKEL (reference sequence). In the original workflow: Amplification with reference gene primers provided the estimates of nucleated cell counts. Libraries were prepared by immunoSEQ multiplex PCR; TCRdb keeps only in-frame clonotypes and omits some of them. The DNA was the basis for D and trimming; V, J and clone size are from that table. The profile shows more than 50,000 clones, 73% of them singletons. V usage is TRBV3-1 (or the pseudogene TRBV3-2) and J usage is TRBJ2-5; 7 bases line up with TRBD2. This receptor was taken from a woman in her 70s with acute or convalescent COVID-19. Specimen: peripheral blood. The CDR3 sequence: CASSHLAGQETQYF. The CDR3 DNA is TGTGCCAGCAGCCACTTAGCGGGCCAAGAGACCCAGTACTTC.